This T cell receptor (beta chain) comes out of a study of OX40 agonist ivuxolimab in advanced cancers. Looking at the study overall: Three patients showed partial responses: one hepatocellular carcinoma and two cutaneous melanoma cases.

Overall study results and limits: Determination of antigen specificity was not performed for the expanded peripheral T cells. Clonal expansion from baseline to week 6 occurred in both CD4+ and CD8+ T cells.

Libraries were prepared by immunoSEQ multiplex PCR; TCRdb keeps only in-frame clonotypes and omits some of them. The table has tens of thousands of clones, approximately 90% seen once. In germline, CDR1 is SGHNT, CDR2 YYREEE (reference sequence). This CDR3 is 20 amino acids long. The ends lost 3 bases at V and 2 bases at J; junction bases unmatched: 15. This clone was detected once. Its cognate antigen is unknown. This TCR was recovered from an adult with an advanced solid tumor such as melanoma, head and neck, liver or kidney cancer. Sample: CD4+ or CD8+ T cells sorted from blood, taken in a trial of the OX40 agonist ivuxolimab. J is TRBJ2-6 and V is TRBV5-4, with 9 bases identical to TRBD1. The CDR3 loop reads CASSYSSGTGLFAGANVLTF. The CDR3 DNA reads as TGTGCCAGCAGCTACAGTTCCGGGACAGGGTTATTCGCTGGGGCCAACGTCCTGACTTTC.